This is a list of T cell receptor beta chains from one sample in a study of identical twins. TCRdb re-derived calls from the 5' RACE reads in MiXCR, one entry per CDR3 protein. The sample lists 1.5 million to 2 million distinct CDR3 sequences, roughly 35% seen once, with about 0.3% in the top ten. Sequences were obtained from cord blood. These TCRs come from a newborn girl in good health. Both conserved end residues are part of each CDR3. The order of the fields is CDR3 protein, CDR3 DNA, J gene, clone size, D gene, V gene. A D gene is named only where the DNA matches it firmly. Clone size is stated in some rows and not others, as once, few, many or a class when expanded.

cdr3_aa: CASSLRGHRNTEAFF
cdr3_nt: TGTGCCAGCAGCTTAAGGGGACACCGGAACACTGAAGCTTTCTTT
j_call: TRBJ1-1
clone_size: few
d_call: .
v_call: TRBV11-1

cdr3_aa: CASSDSGWSSYNEQYF
cdr3_nt: TGTGCCAGCAGTGACTCGGGGTGGAGCTCCTACAATGAGCAGTACTTC
j_call: TRBJ2-7
clone_size: .
d_call: .
v_call: TRBV6-4

cdr3_aa: CASSLRGRHYNSPLHF
cdr3_nt: TGTGCCAGCAGTTTACGAGGCAGGCACTATAATTCACCCCTCCACTTT
j_call: TRBJ1-6
clone_size: few
d_call: .
v_call: TRBV12-3/TRBV12-4

cdr3_aa: CATSRDRGIGELFF
cdr3_nt: TGTGCCACCAGCAGAGACAGGGGAATCGGGGAGCTGTTTTTT
j_call: TRBJ2-2
clone_size: .
d_call: .
v_call: TRBV15

cdr3_aa: CASSFREANYGYTF
cdr3_nt: TGTGCCAGCAGCTTCAGGGAAGCCAACTATGGCTACACCTTC
j_call: TRBJ1-2
clone_size: few
d_call: .
v_call: TRBV7-2

cdr3_aa: CASRTIRRGSMNTEAFF
cdr3_nt: TGTGCCAGCAGGACCATTCGCAGGGGGTCCATGAACACTGAAGCTTTCTTT
j_call: TRBJ1-1
clone_size: .
d_call: TRBD1
v_call: TRBV28

cdr3_aa: CASSLALYKGGLNQPQHF
cdr3_nt: TGTGCCAGCAGTTTAGCTCTATATAAGGGTGGGCTCAATCAGCCCCAGCATTTT
j_call: TRBJ1-5
clone_size: once
d_call: .
v_call: TRBV12-3/TRBV12-4

cdr3_aa: CASSSVVLYEQYF
cdr3_nt: TGTGCCAGCAGTTCGGTGGTACTCTACGAGCAGTACTTC
j_call: TRBJ2-7
clone_size: .
d_call: .
v_call: TRBV28

cdr3_aa: CASGLVLGGTSENEQFF
cdr3_nt: TGTGCTAGTGGTTTGGTACTCGGAGGGACCTCCGAGAATGAGCAGTTCTTC
j_call: TRBJ2-1
clone_size: few
d_call: .
v_call: TRBV12-5

cdr3_aa: CASGRGLPQHF
cdr3_nt: TGTGCCAGCGGCCGAGGGTTGCCCCAGCATTTT
j_call: TRBJ1-5
clone_size: .
d_call: .
v_call: TRBV12-3/TRBV12-4

cdr3_aa: CASSLRDRGADTHYF
cdr3_nt: TGTGCCAGCAGCCTCCGGGACAGGGGAGCAGATACGCACTATTTT
j_call: TRBJ2-3
clone_size: .
d_call: TRBD1
v_call: TRBV27

cdr3_aa: CASSLELPTGNGYTF
cdr3_nt: TGTGCCAGCAGTTTAGAGCTCCCGACAGGGAATGGCTACACCTTC
j_call: TRBJ1-2
clone_size: many
d_call: TRBD1
v_call: TRBV12-3/TRBV12-4

cdr3_aa: CASSLTGGLTGAFF
cdr3_nt: TGTGCCAGCAGTTTAACGGGGGGCCTCACTGGAGCTTTCTTT
j_call: TRBJ1-1
clone_size: .
d_call: .
v_call: TRBV12-3/TRBV12-4

cdr3_aa: CASSVTLGTGPTDTQYF
cdr3_nt: TGTGCCAGCAGTGTCACTTTGGGGACAGGGCCCACAGATACGCAGTATTTT
j_call: TRBJ2-3
clone_size: .
d_call: TRBD1
v_call: TRBV6-1

cdr3_aa: CASSSTGTGEDTQYF
cdr3_nt: TGTGCCAGCAGTTCTACCGGGACAGGGGAGGATACGCAGTATTTT
j_call: TRBJ2-3
clone_size: .
d_call: TRBD1
v_call: TRBV27

cdr3_aa: CASRENRVGSPLHF
cdr3_nt: TGTGCCAGCAGAGAGAACAGGGTTGGTTCACCCCTCCACTTT
j_call: TRBJ1-6
clone_size: .
d_call: .
v_call: TRBV12-3/TRBV12-4

cdr3_aa: CASSSVGPTDTQYF
cdr3_nt: TGTGCCAGCAGCTCGGTCGGGCCCACAGATACGCAGTATTTT
j_call: TRBJ2-3
clone_size: many
d_call: .
v_call: TRBV11-1

cdr3_aa: CASSTHRGGNQPQHF
cdr3_nt: TGTGCCAGCAGCACCCACAGGGGAGGCAATCAGCCCCAGCATTTT
j_call: TRBJ1-5
clone_size: .
d_call: .
v_call: TRBV21-1

cdr3_aa: CASSQEYRGAVDIQYF
cdr3_nt: TGTGCCAGCAGCCAGGAATATAGGGGGGCCGTGGACATTCAGTACTTC
j_call: TRBJ2-4
clone_size: many
d_call: .
v_call: TRBV4-2

cdr3_aa: CSARDPGQGTSWRAYNEQFF
cdr3_nt: TGCAGTGCTAGAGATCCGGGACAGGGGACTAGCTGGAGGGCCTACAATGAGCAGTTCTTC
j_call: TRBJ2-1
clone_size: .
d_call: .
v_call: TRBV20-1